Listed below are T cell receptor beta chains from one sample, sequenced in a study of blood T cell repertoires in COVID-19. The method was immunoSEQ multiplex PCR; TCRdb's version includes in-frame clones alone and lacks a portion of them. The table includes about 99,000 clones, 75% to 90% detected once. The specimen was peripheral blood. These receptors were taken from a man in his 60s with acute or convalescent COVID-19. The CDR3 runs from the conserved cysteine through the conserved F or W. The order of the fields is clone size, D gene, V gene, J gene, CDR3 DNA, CDR3 protein. D genes are given only for firm matches. A row's size may be missing; if present it is once, few, many or a size class.

few	-	TRBV11-2	TRBJ1-5	TGTGCCAGCAGCTTAACCGGCCAGGGGTGGAACCAGCCCCAGCATTTT	CASSLTGQGWNQPQHF
-	-	TRBV11-2	TRBJ1-3	TGTGCCAGCAGCGAGACAGTACTATTCTCTGGAAACACCATATATTTT	CASSETVLFSGNTIYF
few	TRBD2	TRBV19	TRBJ2-1	TGTGCCAGTAGTATGGAGGGCGGGGGACTAGCGGGAAGTTGGTCCTACAATGAGCAGTTCTTC	CASSMEGGGLAGSWSYNEQFF
-	-	TRBV18	TRBJ1-3	TGTGCCAGCTCACCCTCCCAGGGCCCCTCTGGAAACACCATATATTTT	CASSPSQGPSGNTIYF
-	TRBD1	TRBV11-3	TRBJ2-5	TGTGCCAGCAGCATCTTCCGGACAGGGGTAGAGACCCAGTACTTC	CASSIFRTGVETQYF
-	TRBD1	TRBV5-4	TRBJ2-3	TGTGCCAGCAGCTCCGGGACAGTATCCACAGATACGCAGTATTTT	CASSSGTVSTDTQYF
-	-	TRBV2	TRBJ1-2	TGTGCCAGCAGTGAATCCAGGTTTAGGGGCTATGGCTACACCTTC	CASSESRFRGYGYTF
few	-	TRBV4-1	TRBJ1-6	TGCGCCAGCAGCCAATCCGGCAGGGCGCCCCTCCACTTT	CASSQSGRAPLHF
-	-	TRBV28	TRBJ1-5	TGTGCCAGCAAGGCAGGGGTAGGATACCAGCCCCAGCATTTT	CASKAGVGYQPQHF
-	TRBD1	TRBV27	TRBJ1-2	TGTGCCAGCAGTTTATGGGGGGACAGGGTCCCCAACTATGGCTACACCTTC	CASSLWGDRVPNYGYTF
-	TRBD1	TRBV5-1	TRBJ2-3	TGCGCCAGCAGCTTACAGGGGTATGGAGCAGATACGCAGTATTTT	CASSLQGYGADTQYF
-	-	TRBV25-1	TRBJ2-1	TGTGCCAGCAGTGCCTCCGGGATCCTTTTCAATGAGCAGTTCTTC	CASSASGILFNEQFF
-	TRBD2	TRBV25-1	TRBJ2-1	TGTGCCAGCAGTGAGGGGAGGGAGGTAGATGAGCAGTTCTTC	CASSEGREVDEQFF
-	TRBD1	TRBV12-5	TRBJ2-1	TGTGCTAGTGGCCCGGGACAGGGGAGGAATGAGCAGTTCTTC	CASGPGQGRNEQFF
-	TRBD1	TRBV4-1	TRBJ2-7	TGCGCCAGCAGCCAAGATTGGAGCACAGGGGGCAGGTACGAGCAGTACTTC	CASSQDWSTGGRYEQYF
-	TRBD2	TRBV24-1	TRBJ2-1	TGTGCCACGGCTAGGGCTAGCGGAAGCTCCTACAATGAGCAGTTCTTC	CATARASGSSYNEQFF
-	-	TRBV19	TRBJ1-4	TGTGCCAGTAGTATTGATGGGCGGGCGGCAACTAATGAAAAACTGTTTTTT	CASSIDGRAATNEKLFF
-	-	TRBV21-1	TRBJ1-5	TGTGCCAGCAGCAAGACAGGGTTAGAGGGTCCCAATCAGCCCCAGCATTTT	CASSKTGLEGPNQPQHF
-	TRBD1	TRBV19	TRBJ2-5	TGTGCCAGTTCTGCCAGGGGGCAAGAGACCCAGTACTTC	CASSARGQETQYF
-	TRBD2	TRBV6-5	TRBJ2-3	TGTGCCAGCCGCCTAGCGGGAATGTTGACAGATACGCAGTATTTT	CASRLAGMLTDTQYF
-	-	TRBV9	TRBJ2-1	TGTGCCAGCAGCGTCAATCCTAACTACAATGAGCAGTTCTTC	CASSVNPNYNEQFF
-	-	TRBV6-2/TRBV6-3	TRBJ2-1	TGTGCCAGCAGCTTAGCGGCCAATGAGCAGTTCTTC	CASSLAANEQFF
-	TRBD2	TRBV28	TRBJ2-1	TGTGCCAGCAGTCTACTAGCGGGAGGTAGCAATGAGCAGTTCTTC	CASSLLAGGSNEQFF
-	-	TRBV11-3	TRBJ2-1	TGTGCCAGCAGCTACGGGGGGCAATCCTACAATGAGCAGTTCTTC	CASSYGGQSYNEQFF
few	-	TRBV2	TRBJ1-5	TGTGCCAGCAGGGAAGGAACAGGCCATCAGCCCCAGCATTTT	CASREGTGHQPQHF
once	-	TRBV6-5	TRBJ1-1	TGTGCCAGCAGTCGACACGTGAACACTGAAGCTTTCTTT	CASSRHVNTEAFF
few	-	TRBV27	TRBJ1-5	TGTGCCAGCAGTTTAAGCGGACCGGTCAATCAGCCCCAGCATTTT	CASSLSGPVNQPQHF
-	TRBD1	TRBV24-1	TRBJ2-7	TGTGCCACCAGTGACCCGAACAGGGGGCACTACGAGCAGTACTTC	CATSDPNRGHYEQYF
-	TRBD1	TRBV28	TRBJ1-2	TGTGCCAGCAGTTTATTTAATAGGGGAACAGGGGCCGGCTACACCTTC	CASSLFNRGTGAGYTF
-	-	TRBV28	TRBJ2-4	TGTGCCAGCAGTTTATCGGGCAAAAACATTCAGTACTTC	CASSLSGKNIQYF
-	-	TRBV6-5	TRBJ2-5	TGTGCCAGCAGTTACTCAGGGGCCGTCAGGGAGACCCAGTACTTC	CASSYSGAVRETQYF
-	-	TRBV4-1	TRBJ2-3	TGCGCCAGCAGCCAAGATCCCTCGGATACGCAGTATTTT	CASSQDPSDTQYF
-	TRBD1	TRBV6-5	TRBJ1-2	TGTGCCAGCAGTTACTCGACAGGGGGACCCATCTATGGCTACACCTTC	CASSYSTGGPIYGYTF
-	-	TRBV4-1	TRBJ2-7	TGCGCCAGCAGCCAAGATTTCCCCCTAGCGTCTGAGCAGTACTTC	CASSQDFPLASEQYF
many	TRBD2	TRBV19	TRBJ2-1	TGTGCCACCGCGACTAGCGGGAGTAATGAGCAGTTCTTC	CATATSGSNEQFF
-	TRBD1	TRBV3-1/TRBV3-2	TRBJ1-6	TGTGCCAGCAGCCATTGGACAGGGCTTAGTAGGCCACCCCTCCACTTT	CASSHWTGLSRPPLHF
once	-	TRBV10-2	TRBJ2-3	TGCGCCTATCGCCCTGGGGGGTTGAGCACAGATACGCAGTATTTT	CAYRPGGLSTDTQYF
-	TRBD1	TRBV15	TRBJ2-7	TGTGCCACCAGCAGTCAAGCGACAGGGTGGTACGAGCAGTACTTC	CATSSQATGWYEQYF
-	-	TRBV6-5	TRBJ2-7	TGTGCCAGCAGTTCGCCGGCGGGGACTCCCTACGAGCAGTACTTC	CASSSPAGTPYEQYF
once	TRBD1	TRBV5-6	TRBJ1-3	TGTGCCAGCAGGCCGGACAGGGGCTCTGGAAACACCATATATTTT	CASRPDRGSGNTIYF
-	-	TRBV14	TRBJ1-5	TGTGCCAGCAGCCCCTCCCTTCTTCAGCCCCAGCATTTT	CASSPSLLQPQHF
-	TRBD1	TRBV6-4	TRBJ2-2	TGTGCCAGCAGTGTAACAGGGGGGAACACCGGGGAGCTGTTTTTT	CASSVTGGNTGELFF
-	TRBD2	TRBV24-1	TRBJ2-3	TGTGCCACCAGTTCTACTAGCGGGAGCCCAGATACGCAGTATTTT	CATSSTSGSPDTQYF
-	TRBD2	TRBV5-1	TRBJ2-7	TGCGCCAGCAGCCAGCGGACTAGCGGAACGTCCTACGAGCAGTACTTC	CASSQRTSGTSYEQYF
-	TRBD1	TRBV9	TRBJ1-6	TGTGCCAGCAGCGCCCAGACAGGGACCTATAATTCACCCCTCCACTTT	CASSAQTGTYNSPLHF
few	TRBD1	TRBV5-1	TRBJ2-1	TGCGCCAGCAGCTTACAGGGGGCCCCCTACAATGAGCAGTTCTTC	CASSLQGAPYNEQFF
-	-	TRBV29-1	TRBJ2-1	TGCAGCGTCGGGGAGATACAGGGCGGCTCCTACAATGAGCAGTTCTTC	CSVGEIQGGSYNEQFF
-	TRBD2	TRBV7-3	TRBJ2-2	TGTGCCAGCAGCTTAAGACTAGCGGTGAACACCGGGGAGCTGTTTTTT	CASSLRLAVNTGELFF
-	-	TRBV3-1/TRBV3-2	TRBJ1-5	TGTGCCAGCAGCCAAGATGGGAGGGGTGCTCAGCCCCAGCATTTT	CASSQDGRGAQPQHF